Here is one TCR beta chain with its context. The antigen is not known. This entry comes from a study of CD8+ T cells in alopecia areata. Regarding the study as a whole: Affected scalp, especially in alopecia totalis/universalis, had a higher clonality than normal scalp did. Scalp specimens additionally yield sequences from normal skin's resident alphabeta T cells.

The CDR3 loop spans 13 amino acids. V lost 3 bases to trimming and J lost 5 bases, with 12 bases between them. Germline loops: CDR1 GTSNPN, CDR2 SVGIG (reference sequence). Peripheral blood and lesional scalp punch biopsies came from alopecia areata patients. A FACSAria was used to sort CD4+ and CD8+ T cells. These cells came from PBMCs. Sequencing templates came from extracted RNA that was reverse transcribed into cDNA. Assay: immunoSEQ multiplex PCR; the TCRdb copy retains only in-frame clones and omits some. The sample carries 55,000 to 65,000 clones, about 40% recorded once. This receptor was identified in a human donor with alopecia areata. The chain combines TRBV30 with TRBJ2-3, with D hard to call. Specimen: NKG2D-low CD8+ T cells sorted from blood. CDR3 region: CAWRDVGIDTQYF. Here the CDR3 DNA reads TGTGCCTGGAGGGACGTGGGGATAGATACGCAGTATTTT.